This is a list of T cell receptor beta chains from one sample in a study of T cell repertoires and Cas9 in healthy adults. Data came from immunoSEQ multiplex PCR; TCRdb stores just in-frame clones and leaves some out. The table includes some 1,400 clones, just over 90% detected once. Material for sequencing was SpCas9-reactive CD4+ effector T cells (CD137+, CD154-, CD25-, CD127+) from PBMCs; culture status not recorded. The receptors shown here come from a human donor in good health. CDR3s include the opening cysteine and the closing phenylalanine or tryptophan. The D gene is left open where the match is weak. The size field is filled for only some rows; it gives once, few, many or a size class.

>TRBD1|TRBV5-4|TRBJ2-1|NA
CASSLDTGGSYNEQFF
TGTGCCAGCAGCTTGGATACAGGGGGATCCTACAATGAGCAGTTCTTC
>TRBD1|TRBV5-6|TRBJ2-3|NA
CASSLDVGGTDTQYF
TGTGCCAGCAGCTTGGATGTAGGGGGCACTGATACGCAGTATTTT
>NA|TRBV6-1|TRBJ2-3|NA
CASSTGLNTDTQYF
TGTGCCAGCAGCACAGGGCTAAACACAGATACGCAGTATTTT
>TRBD1|TRBV15|TRBJ1-1|NA
CATSLGQGNTEAFF
TGTGCCACCAGCTTGGGACAGGGGAACACTGAAGCTTTCTTT
>NA|TRBV21-1|TRBJ1-3|NA
CASRQRVLQHARNTIYF
TGTGCCAGCAGGCAACGGGTGCTACAACACGCACGAAACACCATATATTTT
>TRBD1|TRBV5-4|TRBJ2-1|NA
CASRRTGDEQFF
TGTGCCAGCAGAAGGACAGGCGATGAGCAGTTCTTC
>NA|TRBV7-2|TRBJ2-1|NA
CASSPLGTGSNEQFF
TGTGCCAGCAGCCCCTTGGGGACGGGGAGCAATGAGCAGTTCTTC
>TRBD1|TRBV7-2|TRBJ1-2|once
CASSQGQYYGYTF
TGTGCCAGCAGCCAGGGACAGTACTATGGCTACACCTTC
>TRBD1|TRBV11-3|TRBJ1-2|NA
CASSSTGGSYGYTF
TGTGCCAGCAGTTCAACAGGGGGTAGCTATGGCTACACCTTC
>NA|TRBV2|TRBJ1-4|NA
CASSESPSVGEKLFF
TGTGCCAGCAGTGAATCCCCCAGCGTAGGGGAAAAACTGTTTTTT
>NA|TRBV5-4|TRBJ1-1|NA
CASSLGGNTEAFF
TGTGCCAGCAGCTTGGGGGGGAACACTGAAGCTTTCTTT
>NA|TRBV18|TRBJ1-5|once
CASSPDRRLDHSNQPQHF
TGTGCCAGCTCACCAGACCGACGCCTCGACCATAGCAATCAGCCCCAGCATTTT
>NA|TRBV5-1|TRBJ2-6|NA
CASSLVGSSGANVLTF
TGCGCCAGCAGCTTGGTCGGTAGCTCTGGGGCCAACGTCCTGACTTTC
>TRBD2|TRBV6-6|TRBJ2-2|NA
CASSGLAFSGELFF
TGTGCCAGCAGTGGACTAGCGTTTTCCGGGGAGCTGTTTTTT
>TRBD1|TRBV13|TRBJ1-2|NA
CASSPRSTGGAWYGYTF
TGTGCCAGCAGCCCTAGATCCACAGGGGGCGCATGGTATGGCTACACCTTC
>NA|TRBV27|TRBJ2-3|NA
CASSFTSLQAAPTDTQYF
TGTGCCAGCAGTTTTACGTCTCTCCAAGCGGCCCCCACAGATACGCAGTATTTT
>TRBD2|TRBV7-3|TRBJ2-1|few
CASSLTGLAGYNEQFF
TGTGCCAGCAGCTTAACAGGGCTAGCGGGGTACAATGAGCAGTTCTTC
>NA|TRBV11-1|TRBJ2-5|NA
CASSLASGRETQYF
TGTGCCAGCAGCTTAGCTAGCGGACGGGAGACCCAGTACTTC
>TRBD2|TRBV4-1|TRBJ2-3|NA
CASSPTGLAGVDTQYF
TGCGCCAGCAGCCCGACCGGACTAGCGGGCGTGGATACGCAGTATTTT
>TRBD2|TRBV7-8|TRBJ2-2|NA
CASSLARRTSAYTGELFF
TGTGCCAGCAGCTTAGCTCGACGAACTAGCGCCTACACCGGGGAGCTGTTTTTT
>NA|TRBV25-1|TRBJ2-6|NA
CASSENPWLSGANVLTF
TGTGCCAGCAGTGAAAATCCCTGGCTCTCTGGGGCCAACGTCCTGACTTTC
>NA|TRBV2|TRBJ1-2|NA
CASSPQGNYGYTF
TGTGCCAGCAGCCCACAGGGTAACTATGGCTACACCTTC
>NA|TRBV5-1|TRBJ2-1|NA
CASSPQRTVNEQFF
TGCGCCAGCAGCCCTCAAAGGACGGTGAATGAGCAGTTCTTC
>NA|TRBV19|TRBJ1-1|NA
CASSYRAGQMNTEAFF
TGTGCCAGTAGTTACAGGGCGGGACAAATGAACACTGAAGCTTTCTTT
>TRBD1|TRBV19|TRBJ1-2|NA
CASSRSGQGAFDYGYTF
TGTGCCAGTAGTCGATCGGGACAGGGGGCGTTCGACTATGGCTACACCTTC
>TRBD2|TRBV7-7|TRBJ2-3|NA
CASSLLAGGPDTQYF
TGTGCCAGCAGCCTACTAGCGGGGGGGCCAGATACGCAGTATTTT